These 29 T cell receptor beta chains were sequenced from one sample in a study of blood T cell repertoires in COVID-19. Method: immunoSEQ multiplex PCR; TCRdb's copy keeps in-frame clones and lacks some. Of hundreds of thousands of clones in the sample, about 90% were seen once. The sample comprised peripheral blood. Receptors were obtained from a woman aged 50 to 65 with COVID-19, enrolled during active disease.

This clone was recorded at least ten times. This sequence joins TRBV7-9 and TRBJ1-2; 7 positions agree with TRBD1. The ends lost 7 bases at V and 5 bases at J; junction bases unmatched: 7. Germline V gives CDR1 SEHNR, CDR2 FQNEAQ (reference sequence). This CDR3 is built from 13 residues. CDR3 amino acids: CASTRQGSYGYTF. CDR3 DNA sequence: TGTGCCAGCACCCGACAGGGCTCTTATGGCTACACCTTC.

This CDR3 is CASSPTGQYGYTF. The CDR3, as DNA: TGTGCCAGCAGCCCGACAGGCCAATATGGCTACACCTTC. J is TRBJ1-2 and V is TRBV27; tentatively, D is TRBD1 (6 bases). Trimming shortened V by 6 bases and J by 5 bases, and 13 bases separated the two germline ends. CDR1 is MNHEY, CDR2 SMNVEV, per germline (reference sequence). The CDR3 consists of 13 residues.

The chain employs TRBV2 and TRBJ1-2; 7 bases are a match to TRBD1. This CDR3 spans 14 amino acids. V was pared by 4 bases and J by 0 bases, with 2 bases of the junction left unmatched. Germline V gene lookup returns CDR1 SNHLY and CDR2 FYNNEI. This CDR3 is CASSGDSTNYGYTF. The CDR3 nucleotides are TGTGCCAGCAGTGGGGACAGTACTAACTATGGCTACACCTTC.

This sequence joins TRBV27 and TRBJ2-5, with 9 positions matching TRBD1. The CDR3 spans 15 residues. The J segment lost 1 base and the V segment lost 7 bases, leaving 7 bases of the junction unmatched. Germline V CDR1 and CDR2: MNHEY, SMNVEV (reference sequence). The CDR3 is CASTSRQGGQETQYF. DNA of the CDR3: TGTGCCAGCACCTCTAGACAGGGGGGCCAAGAGACCCAGTACTTC.

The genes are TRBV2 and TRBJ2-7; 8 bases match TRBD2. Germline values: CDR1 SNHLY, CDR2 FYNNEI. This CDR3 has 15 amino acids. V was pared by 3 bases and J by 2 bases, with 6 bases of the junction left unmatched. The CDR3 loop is CASSELAGYTYEQYF. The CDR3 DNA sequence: TGTGCCAGCAGTGAGTTAGCGGGGTATACCTACGAGCAGTACTTC. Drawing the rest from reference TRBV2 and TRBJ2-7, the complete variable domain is EPEVTQTPSHQVTQMGQEVILRCVPISNHLYFYWYRQILGQKVEFLVSFYNNEISEKSEIFDDQFSVERPDGSNFTLKIRSTKLEDSAMYFCASSELAGYTYEQYFGPGTRLTVT.

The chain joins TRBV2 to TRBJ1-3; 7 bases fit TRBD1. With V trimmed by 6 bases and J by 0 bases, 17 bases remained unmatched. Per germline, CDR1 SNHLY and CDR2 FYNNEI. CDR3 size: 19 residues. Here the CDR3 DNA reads TGTGCCAGCAGCGCAGGAGACAGGGTTCGGGCTCTCTCTGGAAACACCATATATTTT. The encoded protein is CASSAGDRVRALSGNTIYF.

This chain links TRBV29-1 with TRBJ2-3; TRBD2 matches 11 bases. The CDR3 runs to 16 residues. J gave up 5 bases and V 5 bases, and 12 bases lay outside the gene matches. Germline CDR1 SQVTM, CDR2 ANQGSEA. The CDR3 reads CSVIVLAGGRIDTQYF. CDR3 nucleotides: TGCAGCGTTATCGTTCTAGCGGGAGGCCGCATAGATACGCAGTATTTT.

Written as DNA, the CDR3 is TGTGCCATCAGTGAGGCGTATAGCTACGAGCAGTACTTC. Translated, it gives CAISEAYSYEQYF. The chain combines TRBV10-3 with TRBJ2-7; D call uncertain. Deletions cut 2 bases from V and 3 bases from J, with 8 bases between. Per germline, CDR1 ENHRY and CDR2 SYGVKD. The CDR3 has 13 amino acids.

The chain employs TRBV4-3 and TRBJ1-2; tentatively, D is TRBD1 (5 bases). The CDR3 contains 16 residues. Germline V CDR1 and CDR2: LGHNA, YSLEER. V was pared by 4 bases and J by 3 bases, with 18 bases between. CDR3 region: CASSPAIKTDYYGYTF. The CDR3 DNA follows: TGCGCCAGCAGCCCAGCTATTAAGACAGACTACTATGGCTACACCTTC.

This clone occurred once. CDR3 amino acids: CASSSMGRERETQYF. Here the CDR3 DNA reads TGTGCCAGCAGCTCGATGGGGAGGGAGAGGGAGACCCAGTACTTC. V usage is TRBV5-5 and J usage is TRBJ2-5, with 7 bases aligning to TRBD2. V trimming: 3 bases; J trimming: 5 bases; junction bases outside the gene matches: 10. This CDR3 is built from 15 residues. CDR1 SGHKS and CDR2 YYEKEE come from the germline V gene (reference sequence).

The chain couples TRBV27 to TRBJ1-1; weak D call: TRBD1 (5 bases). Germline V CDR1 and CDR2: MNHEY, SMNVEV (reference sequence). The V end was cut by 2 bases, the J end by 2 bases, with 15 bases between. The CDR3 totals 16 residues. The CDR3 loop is CASSLGGARYNTEAFF. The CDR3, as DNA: TGTGCCAGCAGTTTAGGAGGGGCGAGGTATAACACTGAAGCTTTCTTT.

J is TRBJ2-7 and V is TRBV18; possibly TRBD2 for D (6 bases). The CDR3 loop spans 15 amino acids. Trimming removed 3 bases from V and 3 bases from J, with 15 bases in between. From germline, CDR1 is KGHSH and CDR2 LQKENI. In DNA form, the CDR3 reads TGTGCCAGCTCACCTGAAAGCGGAGGGTTCTACGAGCAGTACTTC. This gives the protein CASSPESGGFYEQYF.

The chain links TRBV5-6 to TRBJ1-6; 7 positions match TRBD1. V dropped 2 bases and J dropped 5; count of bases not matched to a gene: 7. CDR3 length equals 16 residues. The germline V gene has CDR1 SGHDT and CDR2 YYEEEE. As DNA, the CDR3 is TGTGCCAGCAGCTTAACCGGACAGGTCCATAATTCACCCCTCCACTTT. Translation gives CASSLTGQVHNSPLHF. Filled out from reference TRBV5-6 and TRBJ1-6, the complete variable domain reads DAGVTQSPTHLIKTRGQQVTLRCSPKSGHDTVSWYQQALGQGPQFIFQYYEEEERQRGNFPDRFSGHQFPNYSSELNVNALLLGDSALYLCASSLTGQVHNSPLHFGNGTRLTVT.

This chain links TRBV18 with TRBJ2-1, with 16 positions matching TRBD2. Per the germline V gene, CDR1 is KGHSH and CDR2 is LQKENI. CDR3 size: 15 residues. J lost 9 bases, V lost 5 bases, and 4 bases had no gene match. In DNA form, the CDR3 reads TGTGCCAGCTCATCGGGACTAGCGGGAGGGGCTGAGCAGTTCTTC. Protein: CASSSGLAGGAEQFF.

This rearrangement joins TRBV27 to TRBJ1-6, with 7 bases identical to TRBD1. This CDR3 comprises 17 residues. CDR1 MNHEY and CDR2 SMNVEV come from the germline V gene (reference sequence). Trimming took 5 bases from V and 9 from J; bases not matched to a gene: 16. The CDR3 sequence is CASSAWTGVNEGSPLHF. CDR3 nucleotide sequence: TGTGCCAGCAGTGCTTGGACAGGCGTCAATGAAGGTTCACCCCTCCACTTT.

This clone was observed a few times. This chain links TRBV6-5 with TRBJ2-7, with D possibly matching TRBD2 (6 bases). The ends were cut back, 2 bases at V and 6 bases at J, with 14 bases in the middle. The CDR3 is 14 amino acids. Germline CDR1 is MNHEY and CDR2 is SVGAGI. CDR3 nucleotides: TGTGCCAGCAGTTACCGCGGGATGAAGGGCGAGCAGTACTTC. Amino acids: CASSYRGMKGEQYF.

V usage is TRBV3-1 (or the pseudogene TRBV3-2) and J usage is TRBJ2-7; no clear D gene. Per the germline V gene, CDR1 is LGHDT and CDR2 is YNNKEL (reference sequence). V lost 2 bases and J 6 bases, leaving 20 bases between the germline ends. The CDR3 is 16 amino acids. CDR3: CASSQRGPRSFGEQYF. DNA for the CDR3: TGTGCCAGCAGCCAAAGAGGTCCACGGTCATTTGGCGAGCAGTACTTC.

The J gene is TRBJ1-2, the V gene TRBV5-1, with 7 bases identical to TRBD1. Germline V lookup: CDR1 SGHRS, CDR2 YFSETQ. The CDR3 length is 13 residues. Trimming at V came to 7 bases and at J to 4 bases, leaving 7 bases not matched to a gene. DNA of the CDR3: TGCGCCAGCGGTGGACAGGTCGGCTATGGCTACACCTTC. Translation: CASGGQVGYGYTF.

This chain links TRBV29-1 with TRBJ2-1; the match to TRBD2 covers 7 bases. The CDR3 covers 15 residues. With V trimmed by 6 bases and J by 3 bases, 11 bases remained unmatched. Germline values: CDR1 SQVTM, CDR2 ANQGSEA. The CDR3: CSVFGGLKHYNEQFF. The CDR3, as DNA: TGCAGCGTCTTCGGGGGGTTAAAGCACTACAATGAGCAGTTCTTC.

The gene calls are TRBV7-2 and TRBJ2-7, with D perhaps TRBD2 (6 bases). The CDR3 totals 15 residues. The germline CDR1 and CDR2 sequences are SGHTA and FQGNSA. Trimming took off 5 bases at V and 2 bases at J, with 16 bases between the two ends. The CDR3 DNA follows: TGTGCCAGCAGCCCCCCCGGCGGGGCAGCCTACGAGCAGTACTTC. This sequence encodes CASSPPGGAAYEQYF. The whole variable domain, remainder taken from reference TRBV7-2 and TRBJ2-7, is GAGVSQSPSNKVTEKGKDVELRCDPISGHTALYWYRQSLGQGLEFLIYFQGNSAPDKSGLPSDRFSAERTGGSVSTLTIQRTQQEDSAVYLCASSPPGGAAYEQYFGPGTRLTVT.

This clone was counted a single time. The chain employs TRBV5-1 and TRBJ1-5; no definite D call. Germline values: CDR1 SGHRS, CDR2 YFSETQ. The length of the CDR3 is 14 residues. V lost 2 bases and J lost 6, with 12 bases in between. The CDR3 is CASSFRWGGQPQHF. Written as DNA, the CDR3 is TGCGCCAGCAGCTTCCGATGGGGAGGTCAGCCCCAGCATTTT.

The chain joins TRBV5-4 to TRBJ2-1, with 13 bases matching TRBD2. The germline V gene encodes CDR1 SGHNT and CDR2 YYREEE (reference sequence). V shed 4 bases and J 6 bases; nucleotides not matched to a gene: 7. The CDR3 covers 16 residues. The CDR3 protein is CASSRRTSGSPNEQFF. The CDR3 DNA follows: TGTGCCAGCAGCCGGAGGACTAGCGGGAGTCCCAATGAGCAGTTCTTC.

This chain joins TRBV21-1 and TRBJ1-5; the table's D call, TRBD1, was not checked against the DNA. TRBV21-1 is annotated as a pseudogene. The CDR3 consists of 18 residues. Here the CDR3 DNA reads TGTGCCAGCAGCAAAGCGCTTTCCGGACAGGGACCCAATCAGCCCCAGCATTTT. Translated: CASSKALSGQGPNQPQHF.

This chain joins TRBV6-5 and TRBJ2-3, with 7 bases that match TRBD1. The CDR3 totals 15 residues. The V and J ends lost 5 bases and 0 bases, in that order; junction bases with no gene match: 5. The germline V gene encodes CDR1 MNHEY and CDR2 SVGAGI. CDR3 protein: CASSRQGRSTDTQYF. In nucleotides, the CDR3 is TGTGCCAGCAGTCGACAGGGCCGGAGCACAGATACGCAGTATTTT.

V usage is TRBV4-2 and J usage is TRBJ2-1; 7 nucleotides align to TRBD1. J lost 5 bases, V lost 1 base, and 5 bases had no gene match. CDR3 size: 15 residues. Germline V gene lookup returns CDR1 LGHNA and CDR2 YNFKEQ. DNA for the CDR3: TGTGCCAGCAGCCAAGCCAAGGGGGCACACAATGAGCAGTTCTTC. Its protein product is CASSQAKGAHNEQFF.

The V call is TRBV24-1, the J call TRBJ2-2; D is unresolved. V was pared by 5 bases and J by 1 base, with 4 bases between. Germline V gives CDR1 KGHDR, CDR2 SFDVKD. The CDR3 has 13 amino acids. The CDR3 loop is CATSVGNTGELFF. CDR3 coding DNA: TGTGCCACCAGTGTCGGGAACACCGGGGAGCTGTTTTTT.

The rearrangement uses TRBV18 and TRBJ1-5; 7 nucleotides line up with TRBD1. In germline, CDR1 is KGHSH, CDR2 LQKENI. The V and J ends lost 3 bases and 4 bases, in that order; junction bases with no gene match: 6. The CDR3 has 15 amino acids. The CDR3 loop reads CASSPRQGRNQPQHF. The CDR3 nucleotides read TGTGCCAGCTCACCCAGACAGGGACGGAATCAGCCCCAGCATTTT.

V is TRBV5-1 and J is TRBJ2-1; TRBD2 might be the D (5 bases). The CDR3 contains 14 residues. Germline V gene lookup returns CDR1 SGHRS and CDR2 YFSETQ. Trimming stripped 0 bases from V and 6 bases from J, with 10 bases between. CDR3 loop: CASSLASPGNEQFF. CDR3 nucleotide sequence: TGCGCCAGCAGCTTGGCTAGCCCGGGCAATGAGCAGTTCTTC.

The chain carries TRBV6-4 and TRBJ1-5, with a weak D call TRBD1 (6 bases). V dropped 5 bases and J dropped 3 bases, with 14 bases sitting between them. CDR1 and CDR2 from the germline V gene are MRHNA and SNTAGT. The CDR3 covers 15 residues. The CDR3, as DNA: TGTGCCAGCAGTAGGACAGAGAATTACAATCAGCCCCAGCATTTT. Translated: CASSRTENYNQPQHF.